The source of this TCR beta chain is a study of cytotoxic CD8 clonotypes in ibrutinib-treated CLL. In the study overall: The study included approximately 12 relapsed/refractory and 15 treatment-naive patients; about 18 had IGHV unmutated disease. After treatment lasting a median 12 months, range 6 to 36, response samples were collected.

The assay was immunoSEQ multiplex PCR, and TCRdb's table has in-frame clones only and misses some. The sample contains around 42,000 clones, 65% to 70% of which appear only once. V lost 5 bases, J lost 1 base, and 6 bases stayed unmatched. The CDR3 has 16 amino acids. The germline CDR1 and CDR2 sequences are MDHEN and SYDVKM. The clonotype was recovered from a human donor with chronic lymphocytic leukemia. The material was PBMCs, obtained after 24 months of ibrutinib treatment. The chain recombines TRBV28 with TRBJ2-7; TRBD2 agrees at 12 bases. CDR3 nucleotide sequence: TGTGCCAGCAGTCCGGGCGGGACTAGCGGGTCCTACGAGCAGTACTTC. Residues: CASSPGGTSGSYEQYF.